This TCR beta chain emerged from a study of blood T cell repertoires in COVID-19. Study overall: Acute and convalescent COVID-19 samples came from the United States, Italy and Spain.

The method was immunoSEQ multiplex PCR; TCRdb's version includes in-frame clones alone and lacks a portion of them. The sample has under 350,000 clones, 70% to 90% seen once. The CDR3 consists of 15 residues. Germline trimming cut 3 bases from V and 3 bases from J; bases unmatched to any gene: 4. The germline CDR1 and CDR2 sequences are MRHNA and SNTAGT. This clonotype originated in a woman aged 70-85 years with acute or convalescent COVID-19. Sequences were obtained from peripheral blood. The chain carries TRBV6-4 and TRBJ2-3, with 9 bases aligning to TRBD2. The CDR3 coding sequence is TGTGCCAGCAGTGATCTAGCGGGGACAACAGATACGCAGTATTTT. It yields the protein CASSDLAGTTDTQYF.